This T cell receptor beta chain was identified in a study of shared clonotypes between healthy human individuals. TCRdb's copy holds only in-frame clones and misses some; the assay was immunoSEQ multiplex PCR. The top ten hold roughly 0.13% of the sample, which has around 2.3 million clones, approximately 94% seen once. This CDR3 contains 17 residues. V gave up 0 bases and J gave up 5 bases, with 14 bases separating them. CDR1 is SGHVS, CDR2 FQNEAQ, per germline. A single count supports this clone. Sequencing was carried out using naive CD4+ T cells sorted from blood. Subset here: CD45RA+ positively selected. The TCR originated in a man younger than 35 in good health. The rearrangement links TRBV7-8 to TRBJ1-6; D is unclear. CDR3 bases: TGTGCCAGCAGCTTAGCAGGCAGGACCGTTAATAATTCACCCCTCCACTTT. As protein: CASSLAGRTVNNSPLHF.